This T cell receptor (beta chain) was sequenced during a study of control samples from healthy donors and cancer patients. Germline CDR1 is MDHEN and CDR2 is SYDVKM. Trimming removed 3 bases from V and 0 bases from J, with 6 bases in between. The CDR3 runs to 15 residues. Generated by immunoSEQ multiplex PCR, the TCRdb table keeps only in-frame clones and is missing some. The data show fewer than 200,000 clones, around 90% seen once. The sample was blood. The receptor was isolated from a man younger than 40 in good health. This rearrangement joins TRBV28 to TRBJ1-6, with a tentative D call TRBD1 (5 bases). The CDR3 region is CASSLGLSYNSPLHF. CDR3 in DNA: TGTGCCAGCAGTTTGGGGCTCTCCTATAATTCACCCCTCCACTTT.